One and the same sample provided the 2 T cell receptor beta chains below, sequenced in a study of shared clonotypes between healthy human individuals. The table came from immunoSEQ multiplex PCR; TCRdb's copy has only in-frame clones and leaves some out. The repertoire consists of about 1.5 million clones, with 95% to 99% occurring once and the leading ten covering roughly 0.42%. Specimen: naive CD4+ T cells sorted from blood. Subset of the sample: CD45RA+ positively selected. These receptor sequences come from a man younger than 40 in good health.

CDR3 coding DNA: TGTGCCAGCAGGAATAACTGGGACACCGCAGGGGGCTACACCTTC. Its translation: CASRNNWDTAGGYTF. The rearrangement links TRBV28 to TRBJ1-2, with D maybe TRBD1 (6 bases). The CDR3 consists of 15 residues. Germline assignment: CDR1 MDHEN and CDR2 SYDVKM. The V end was cut by 6 bases, the J end by 8 bases, with 22 bases between.

The chain is built from TRBV27 and TRBJ2-7, with 9 bases matching TRBD2. The CDR3 totals 15 residues. Per the germline V gene, CDR1 is MNHEY and CDR2 is SMNVEV (reference sequence). Trimming at V came to 3 bases and at J to 5 bases, leaving 8 bases not matched to a gene. The CDR3 nucleotides are TGTGCCAGCAGTTTTGGCGGGAGGGCCCGACACGAGCAGTACTTC. Its translation: CASSFGGRARHEQYF.